What follows are 8 T cell receptor beta chains derived from one specimen sequenced in a study of T cells after somatic rescue of genetic block. Method: immunoSEQ multiplex PCR; TCRdb's copy keeps in-frame clones and lacks some. The repertoire holds fewer than 150,000 clones, with about 90% as singletons. Sequences were obtained from peripheral blood mononuclear cells (PBMCs). The receptors come from a woman aged 18-35 years.

V is TRBV5-6 and J is TRBJ1-2, with a weak D call TRBD1 (5 bases). Germline values: CDR1 SGHDT, CDR2 YYEEEE. The CDR3 sequence is 15 residues long. The germline V and J ends were trimmed by 0 bases and 4 bases, with 13 bases remaining between them. CDR3 DNA sequence: TGTGCCAGCAGCTTGGGGCGTAGGGGTGGCTATGGCTACACCTTC. Encoded protein: CASSLGRRGGYGYTF.

This clone occurred a few times. The sample contains more than one DNA sequence encoding this CDR3. The chain links TRBV11-2 to TRBJ2-1, with 9 bases identical to TRBD1. CDR3 length: 14 residues. Per germline, CDR1 SGHAT and CDR2 FQNNGV. After removal of 5 bases from V and 9 bases from J, the junction contained 8 bases not matched to a gene. CDR3 in amino acids: CASSADRGLGEQFF. The CDR3 nucleotides are TGTGCCAGCAGCGCCGACAGGGGGTTAGGTGAGCAGTTCTTC.

V usage is TRBV7-2 and J usage is TRBJ1-2; TRBD1 agrees at 9 bases. Trimming at V came to 2 bases and at J to 8 bases, leaving 12 bases not matched to a gene. The CDR3 spans 16 residues. Germline V gives CDR1 SGHTA, CDR2 FQGNSA. The CDR3 spells CASSLLFPGQGGGYTF. The CDR3 DNA reads TGTGCCAGCAGCTTATTATTTCCGGGACAGGGAGGGGGCTACACCTTC. The full variable domain, rest sourced from reference TRBV7-2 and TRBJ1-2, is GAGVSQSPSNKVTEKGKDVELRCDPISGHTALYWYRQSLGQGLEFLIYFQGNSAPDKSGLPSDRFSAERTGGSVSTLTIQRTQQEDSAVYLCASSLLFPGQGGGYTFGSGTRLTVV.

CDR3: CASSVAGDSLGPLHF. As DNA, the CDR3 is TGTGCCAGCAGCGTAGCTGGGGACAGCCTAGGCCCCCTCCACTTT. The chain uses TRBV9 and TRBJ1-6; 7 nucleotides align to TRBD1. V dropped 0 bases and J dropped 13; count of bases not matched to a gene: 10. Germline-derived CDR1 and CDR2 are SGDLS and YYNGEE. The length of the CDR3 is 15 residues. The variable domain in full, with the rest retrieved from reference TRBV9 and TRBJ1-6, is DSGVTQTPKHLITATGQRVTLRCSPRSGDLSVYWYQQSLDQGLQFLIQYYNGEERAKGNILERFSAQQFPDLHSELNLSSLELGDSALYFCASSVAGDSLGPLHFGNGTRLTVT.

This clone was found a few times. The V gene is TRBV2, the J gene TRBJ1-3, with D tentatively TRBD1 (5 bases). This CDR3 has 15 residues. Trimming stripped 1 base from V and 0 bases from J, with 7 bases between. The germline V gene encodes CDR1 SNHLY and CDR2 FYNNEI. CDR3 bases: TGTGCCAGCAGTGAAGACAGGAACTCTGGAAACACCATATATTTT. Protein sequence: CASSEDRNSGNTIYF.

The chain links TRBV5-6 to TRBJ1-6; D gene unclear. Germline V gives CDR1 SGHDT, CDR2 YYEEEE. There are 15 residues in the CDR3. V lost 3 bases and J lost 7, with 14 bases in between. In DNA form, the CDR3 reads TGTGCCAGCAGCTCCCCCGTAGTATCAAATTCACCCCTCCACTTT. Residues: CASSSPVVSNSPLHF. Combining the CDR3 with reference TRBV5-6 and TRBJ1-6 gives the whole variable domain DAGVTQSPTHLIKTRGQQVTLRCSPKSGHDTVSWYQQALGQGPQFIFQYYEEEERQRGNFPDRFSGHQFPNYSSELNVNALLLGDSALYLCASSSPVVSNSPLHFGNGTRLTVT.

The chain's CDR3 is CASSPRDRSSYGYTF. Written as DNA, the CDR3 is TGTGCCAGCAGTCCCCGGGACAGGTCATCCTATGGCTACACCTTC. V usage is TRBV27 and J usage is TRBJ1-2; 8 bases align to TRBD1. J gave up 4 bases and V 5 bases, and 9 bases lay outside the gene matches. Germline V CDR1 and CDR2: MNHEY, SMNVEV (reference sequence). This CDR3 contains 15 residues.

This clone has only one observation. The chain recombines TRBV19 with TRBJ1-5; perhaps TRBD1 as D (5 bases). With 4 bases removed from V and 8 bases from J, the gap between germline ends came to 12 bases. The length of the CDR3 is 13 residues. Germline V gives CDR1 LNHDA, CDR2 SQIVND (reference sequence). CDR3: CASSTRGTKPQHF. The CDR3 bases are TGTGCCAGTAGTACCCGGGGGACCAAGCCCCAGCATTTT.